This TCR beta chain was documented in a study of blood T cell repertoires in COVID-19 (dated by TCRdb to the early 2020s). Some background on the complete study: Samples covering the acute and convalescent phases of COVID-19 were provided by collaborators in the United States, Italy and Spain. The material from the prospective study consisted of cDNA or gDNA derived from T cells, B-cell-depleted T cells, or PBMCs. The dataset comprised deeply sampled blood TCRbeta repertoires from subjects exposed to, actively infected with, or recovered from COVID-19. The repertoires were released in a freely available public database intended as a resource for research on the immune response to SARS-CoV-2. The samples were drawn from two sources: the first 160 participants of the ongoing ImmuneRACE study, and 950 to 1,500 subjects contributed by 6 global collaborators. A de-identified subject ID, COVID-19 status, age in years and sex were almost always included in the sample metadata. Where available, HLA class I and class II types were obtained from metadata supplied by the sample provider rather than from assay-based typing. Summary of the overall study and its limitations: The quantity of clinical and demographic metadata differed by source and by participant and was supplied without curation.

The immunoSEQ Assay, a bias-controlled multiplex PCR, was used to amplify TCRbeta CDR3 regions from genomic DNA. The paper's processing steps were these. Nucleated cell counts per sample were estimated from amplification of reference gene primers within the assay. To quantify the absolute abundance of each unique TCRbeta CDR3 rearrangement, sequence reads were collapsed and filtered. For each sample, productive Simpson clonality was calculated as the square root of Simpson's diversity index over productive rearrangements. TCRdb mirrors the immuneACCESS table, restricted to in-frame sequences. Some clones are absent from its copies; in checked studies, under half trace to an unresolved V gene, and the reason for the others is unknown. The V and J calls and clone size come from that table; D and trimming were worked out from the DNA. This sample is represented by around 120,000 clones; approximately 90% of them were singletons. The top ten constitute 7.7% of the sample.

Looking up the germline V gene yields CDR1 SQVTM and CDR2 ANQGSEA. Counted from cysteine to phenylalanine, this CDR3 has 12 amino acids. The read is trimmed to its CDR3 DNA, 36 bases read in frame from base 1. The V and J ends are trimmed by 4 bases and 5 bases, leaving 8 bases between them. On this clone: This receptor's antigen is unknown. No clone much larger than this one lies a single base away; base qualities are absent.

The collaborating institutions used their own protocols to collect whole blood in K2EDTA tubes. Collaborator samples were shipped for TCRbeta analysis as frozen whole blood, isolated PBMCs, or DNA extracted from either sample type. The origin of this receptor is a human donor in a cohort sampled during active COVID-19. The sequence joins TRBV29-1 to TRBJ2-2; a weak D assignment points to TRBD1 (6 bases agree). The material sequenced was peripheral blood. The CDR3 protein is CSVGQGTGELFF. DNA sequence: TGCAGCGTTGGCCAGGGGACCGGGGAGCTGTTTTTT.